The entry below gives a single T cell receptor beta chain sequence along with its context. There are 18 residues in the CDR3. Trimming removed 0 bases from V and 4 bases from J, with 20 bases in between. Per germline, CDR1 SGHDT and CDR2 YYEEEE. The record originates from a study of patients and donors after allogeneic stem cell transplantation. TCRdb re-called the RT-PCR reads with MiXCR, one entry per CDR3 protein. This sample has about a million distinct CDR3 sequences, with 15% to 20% found just once. The specimen sequenced was blood, either unsorted or a sorted T cell fraction (not recorded which). V gene TRBV5-6 combines with J gene TRBJ1-5, with D uncertain. The TCR comes from a human donor who was either an allogeneic HSCT recipient or a stem cell or donor lymphocyte infusion donor (not recorded which). It is not recorded whose cells these are; they may come from a transplant donor. The CDR3 region is CASSLGYGEGVGNQPQHF. CDR3 nucleotide sequence: TGTGCCAGCAGCTTGGGTTACGGGGAGGGAGTTGGAAATCAGCCCCAGCATTTT.